This TCR beta chain was identified in a study of blood T cell repertoires in COVID-19. Overall study context: PBMCs, B-cell-depleted T cells, or T cells provided the cDNA or gDNA that made up the material.

Methods used by the authors: Reference gene primers were amplified, and this amplification served to estimate nucleated cell counts. Assay: immunoSEQ multiplex PCR; the TCRdb copy retains only in-frame clones and omits some. V and J calls and clone size come straight from that table; D and trimming were deduced from the DNA. The sample consists of tens of thousands of clones, 90% of them appearing once. The sample was peripheral blood. This clonotype was obtained from a woman aged 60-75 years with active COVID-19.

CDR3 sequence (DNA): TGTGCCAGCAGCTTAGCCGCGGAAGGTGGCTACACCTTC. Its translation is CASSLAAEGGYTF. The V gene is TRBV7-8, the J gene TRBJ1-2, with D uncertain. Looked up from germline, CDR1 is SGHVS and CDR2 is FQNEAQ. The CDR3 contains 13 residues. The V and J ends lost 0 bases and 7 bases respectively, with 9 bases between them.